The 16 T cell receptor beta chains below were found in one sample sequenced in a study of blood T cells in healthy people across ages. The use of a sample-barcoded 5' primer and a J-beta primer mix characterized a second PCR of about 6 to 12 cycles. TCRdb re-called the 5' RACE reads through MiXCR, storing one row per CDR3 protein. The sample lists about 1.4 million distinct CDR3 sequences; around 59% were seen once. The sample comprised blood. The source of these receptors is a young man in good health.

This sequence joins TRBV4-1 and TRBJ2-6; D might be TRBD1 or TRBD2, each matching 5 bases. The CDR3 spans 18 residues. The V gene lost 1 base and the J gene lost 3 bases, with 16 bases spanning the gap. Germline CDR1 is MGHRA and CDR2 is YSYEKL. Here the CDR3 DNA reads TGCGCCAGCAGCCAAGGGCGTCGAGGGGTTGGTGGGGCCAACGTCCTGACTTTC. Encoded protein: CASSQGRRGVGGANVLTF.

V usage is TRBV11-2 and J usage is TRBJ2-4; 8 bases map to TRBD1. The DNA end is more similar to TRBJ2-7, so the J call may be wrong. The CDR3 is made up of 16 amino acids. Looked up from germline, CDR1 is SGHAT and CDR2 is FQNNGV. CDR3 sequence: CASSLGRDRGFYEQYF. The CDR3 DNA sequence: TGTGCCAGCAGCTTAGGACGAGACAGGGGTTTCTACGAGCAGTACTTC.

The chain joins TRBV11-1 to TRBJ2-7; 7 nucleotides align to TRBD1. Per germline, CDR1 SGHAT and CDR2 FQDESV (reference sequence). The CDR3 consists of 14 residues. V lost 5 bases and J lost 1; bases outside the gene matches: 5. The CDR3 nucleotides read TGTGCCAGCAGCACCCGGGACAGATCCTACGAGCAGTACTTC. Residues: CASSTRDRSYEQYF.

The CDR3 here is CASSSNREGSGNEQFF. CDR3 bases: TGTGCCAGCAGCTCCAATCGAGAGGGGTCGGGCAATGAGCAGTTCTTC. V usage is TRBV7-9 and J usage is TRBJ2-1, with D possibly called TRBD1 or TRBD2 (5 bases each). Germline CDR1 and CDR2: SEHNR and FQNEAQ (reference sequence). V lost 4 bases, J lost 6 bases, and 19 bases lay in between. The CDR3 has 16 residues.

The chain links TRBV7-2 to TRBJ2-1, with TRBD1 identical over 9 bases. The V segment lost 1 base and the J segment 15 bases; nucleotides outside the gene matches: 4. CDR1 is SGHTA, CDR2 FQGNSA, per germline. This CDR3 spans 12 amino acids. CDR3 in DNA: TGTGCCAGCAGCTTAGGGGGGGACAGGGTGTTCTTC. It codes for CASSLGGDRVFF. Supplemented by reference TRBV7-2 and TRBJ2-1, the full variable domain reads GAGVSQSPSNKVTEKGKDVELRCDPISGHTALYWYRQSLGQGLEFLIYFQGNSAPDKSGLPSDRFSAERTGGSVSTLTIQRTQQEDSAVYLCASSLGGDRVFFGPGTRLTVL.

The chain links TRBV2 to TRBJ1-2, with a weak D call TRBD1 (6 bases). This CDR3 is 13 amino acids long. Trimming took off 4 bases at V and 6 bases at J, with 12 bases between the two ends. CDR1 and CDR2 from the germline V gene are SNHLY and FYNNEI. The CDR3 loop reads CASSAGQSNGYTF. As DNA, the CDR3 is TGTGCCAGCAGTGCAGGACAGTCGAATGGCTACACCTTC.

J is TRBJ1-1 and V is TRBV29-1; D is uncertain. Deletions cut 1 base from V and 4 bases from J, with 10 bases between. Per the germline V gene, CDR1 is SQVTM and CDR2 is ANQGSEA. The CDR3 runs 13 residues. The DNA for the CDR3 is TGCAGCGTTGAAGGATCGTCTGGCACTGAAGCTTTCTTT. Its protein is CSVEGSSGTEAFF.

The chain couples TRBV6-1 to TRBJ2-6; the match to TRBD1 covers 7 bases. The V gene's germline CDR1 is MNHNS and CDR2 SASEGT. The V gene end was trimmed by 7 bases and the J gene end by 3 bases; junction bases not matched to a gene: 12. This CDR3 has 17 residues. The CDR3 reads CASNDRVPQVGANVLTF. Here the CDR3 DNA reads TGTGCCAGCAATGACAGGGTCCCTCAGGTTGGGGCCAACGTCCTGACTTTC.

The chain uses TRBV7-2 and TRBJ2-3; 9 nucleotides align to TRBD2. The CDR3 length is 16 residues. The V and J ends lost 2 bases and 5 bases, in that order; junction bases with no gene match: 8. CDR1 is SGHTA, CDR2 FQGNSA, per germline. The CDR3 region has the DNA TGTGCCAGCAGCTTAATAGCGGGGGAAGGGGGAGATACGCAGTATTTT. This codes for CASSLIAGEGGDTQYF.

This chain uses TRBV20-1 with TRBJ2-2; TRBD2 agrees at 7 bases. J gave up 6 bases and V 6 bases, and 13 bases lay outside the gene matches. Per germline, CDR1 DFQATT and CDR2 SNEGSKA (reference sequence). The CDR3 runs 15 residues. For the CDR3, the DNA is TGCAGTGCCGACCGTCTGGAGGGGAGGGCCGGGGAGCTGTTTTTT. This translates into CSADRLEGRAGELFF.

The chain carries TRBV15 and TRBJ1-2; D gene uncertain. Looked up from germline, CDR1 is LNHNV and CDR2 is YYDKDF (reference sequence). V was cut by 0 bases and J by 4 bases, with 9 bases left in between. The length of the CDR3 is 14 residues. CDR3 DNA: TGTGCCACCAGCAGAGATTATACGGCCTATGGCTACACCTTC. Amino acid sequence: CATSRDYTAYGYTF.

This clonotype was counted only a few times. A read error is possible here, since a much larger clone lies one base away. The V and J genes are TRBV20-1 and TRBJ2-5; D could derive from TRBD1 or TRBD2 (5 bases each). Germline V gene data show CDR1 as DFQATT and CDR2 as SNEGSKA (reference sequence). Deletions cut 3 bases from V and 11 bases from J, with 16 bases between. The CDR3 consists of 12 residues. The CDR3 nucleotides are TGCAGTGCTAGTATCCGGGACGTTGAGCAGTACTTC. As protein: CSASIRDVEQYF.

V usage is TRBV7-2 and J usage is TRBJ1-4; D is unclear. The V gene lost 1 base and the J gene lost 8 bases, with 17 bases spanning the gap. There are 16 residues in the CDR3. Per germline, CDR1 SGHTA and CDR2 FQGNSA. CDR3 protein: CASSLVVSMVREKLFF. CDR3 DNA: TGTGCCAGCAGCTTAGTAGTTTCAATGGTTAGGGAAAAACTGTTTTTT.

This chain connects TRBV25-1 to TRBJ1-1, with 11 bases lining up with TRBD1. This CDR3 has 18 residues. Germline V gene lookup returns CDR1 MGHDK and CDR2 SYGVNS. V lost 1 base, J lost 6 bases, and 13 bases stayed unmatched. CDR3 nucleotide sequence: TGTGCCAGCAGTGAATTGAAGGGATTAGGGACAGGGGGGTCTGAAGCTTTCTTT. Protein sequence: CASSELKGLGTGGSEAFF.

This clonotype came up once. The CDR3 protein is CASSPLSQGETQYF. The CDR3 DNA reads TGTGCCAGCTCACCACTGTCACAGGGCGAGACCCAGTACTTC. This chain links TRBV18 with TRBJ2-5; the D gene is possibly TRBD1 (6 bases). V lost 1 base to trimming and J lost 5 bases, with 11 bases between them. The CDR3 consists of 14 residues. The germline V gene encodes CDR1 KGHSH and CDR2 LQKENI.

This clonotype has more than one count but fewer than ten. The rearrangement links TRBV7-9 to TRBJ2-1; TRBD2 matches at 10 bases. CDR3 length equals 16 residues. The J segment lost 5 bases and the V segment lost 0 bases, leaving 4 bases of the junction unmatched. The germline gives CDR1 SEHNR, CDR2 FQNEAQ (reference sequence). CDR3 sequence (DNA): TGTGCCAGCAGCTTAGCCCCAGCGGGGGGGAACAATGAGCAGTTCTTC. Protein: CASSLAPAGGNNEQFF. Variable domain in full (rest from reference TRBV7-9 and TRBJ2-1): DTGVSQNPRHKITKRGQNVTFRCDPISEHNRLYWYRQTLGQGPEFLTYFQNEAQLEKSRLLSDRFSAERPKGSFSTLEIQRTEQGDSAMYLCASSLAPAGGNNEQFFGPGTRLTVL.